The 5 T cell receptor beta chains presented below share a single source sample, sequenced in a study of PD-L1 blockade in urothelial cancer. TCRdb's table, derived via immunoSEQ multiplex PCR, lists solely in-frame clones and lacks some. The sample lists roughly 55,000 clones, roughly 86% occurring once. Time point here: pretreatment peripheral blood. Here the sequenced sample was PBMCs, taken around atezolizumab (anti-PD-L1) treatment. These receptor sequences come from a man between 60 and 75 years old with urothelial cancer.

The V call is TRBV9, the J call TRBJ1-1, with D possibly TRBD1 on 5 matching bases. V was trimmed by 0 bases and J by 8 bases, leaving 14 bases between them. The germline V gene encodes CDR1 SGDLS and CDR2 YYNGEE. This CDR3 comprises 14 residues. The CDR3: CASSVEDNLGEAFF. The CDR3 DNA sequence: TGTGCCAGCAGCGTAGAGGACAACCTGGGGGAAGCTTTCTTT.

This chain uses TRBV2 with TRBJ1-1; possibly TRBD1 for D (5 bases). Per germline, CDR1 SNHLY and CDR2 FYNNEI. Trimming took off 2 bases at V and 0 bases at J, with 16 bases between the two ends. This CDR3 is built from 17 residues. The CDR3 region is CASSERTLNYLNTEAFF. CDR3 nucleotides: TGTGCCAGCAGTGAAAGGACACTAAACTACTTGAACACTGAAGCTTTCTTT.

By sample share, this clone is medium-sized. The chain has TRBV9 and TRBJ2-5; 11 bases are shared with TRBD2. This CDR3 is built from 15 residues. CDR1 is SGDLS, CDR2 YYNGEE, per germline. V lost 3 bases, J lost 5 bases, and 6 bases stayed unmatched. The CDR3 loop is CASSALAGGRETQYF. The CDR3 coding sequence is TGTGCCAGCAGCGCCCTAGCGGGGGGCCGGGAGACCCAGTACTTC.

This CDR3 is CASSLQGMSNQPQHF. For the CDR3, the DNA is TGTGCCAGCAGCTTACAGGGGATGAGCAATCAGCCCCAGCATTTT. The rearrangement joins TRBV7-2 to TRBJ1-5; TRBD1 is a possible D gene (6 bases). The germline V gene has CDR1 SGHTA and CDR2 FQGNSA. The CDR3 loop spans 15 amino acids. Trimming left V 2 bases short and J 1 base short, with 9 bases between.

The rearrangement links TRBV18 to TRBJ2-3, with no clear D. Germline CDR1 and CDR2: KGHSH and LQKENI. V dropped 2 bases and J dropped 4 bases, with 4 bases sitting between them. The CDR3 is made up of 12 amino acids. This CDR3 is CASSPTADTQYF. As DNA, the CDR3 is TGTGCCAGCTCACCAACTGCAGATACGCAGTATTTT.